The rows below give T cell receptor beta chains drawn from one sample of a study of T cell responses to AZD1222 COVID-19 vaccine. Profiled with immunoSEQ multiplex PCR; TCRdb holds only in-frame clones, not every one. The sample consists of about 150,000 clones, approximately 94% of them appearing once. The source material was peripheral blood, sampled on day 0 of AZD1222 vaccination. The receptors stem from an adult in good health. Each CDR3 is given with its conserved first and last residue. Fields, in order: CDR3 length, J gene, D gene, clone size, V gene, CDR3 protein, CDR3 DNA. The D gene is left open where the match is weak. A row's size may be missing; if present it is once, few, many or a size class.

16 | TRBJ1-4 | NA | NA | TRBV18 | CASSPIAGSTNEKLFF | TGTGCCAGCTCACCAATCGCGGGATCAACTAATGAAAAACTGTTTTTT
16 | TRBJ1-6 | TRBD1 | NA | TRBV5-1 | CASSLFVTGDNSPLHF | TGCGCCAGCAGCTTGTTCGTGACAGGGGATAATTCACCCCTCCACTTT
17 | TRBJ1-1 | TRBD1 | NA | TRBV2 | CASRAGTAPYRYTEAFF | TGTGCCAGCAGAGCCGGGACAGCCCCGTATAGATACACTGAAGCTTTCTTT
15 | TRBJ2-1 | NA | NA | TRBV7-2 | CASSPVGTGNNEQFF | TGTGCCAGCAGCCCGGTCGGTACGGGAAACAATGAGCAGTTCTTC
16 | TRBJ1-4 | TRBD1 | once | TRBV28 | CASSPGTGIPSGPLFF | TGTGCCAGCAGCCCCGGGACAGGAATCCCTAGCGGACCTCTGTTTTTT
13 | TRBJ1-1 | NA | few | TRBV28 | CASRPTSGAEAFF | TGTGCCAGCAGACCCACGTCAGGTGCTGAAGCTTTCTTT
15 | TRBJ2-5 | NA | NA | TRBV27 | CASSFQGIPQETQYF | TGTGCCAGCAGTTTCCAGGGTATCCCCCAAGAGACCCAGTACTTC
13 | TRBJ2-3 | NA | once | TRBV9 | CASSPPGTDTQYF | TGTGCCAGCAGCCCGCCTGGCACAGATACGCAGTATTTT
15 | TRBJ1-2 | TRBD1 | NA | TRBV19 | CASSTTGTGSYGYTF | TGTGCCAGTAGTACGACCGGGACAGGCTCCTATGGCTACACCTTC
14 | TRBJ1-3 | TRBD1 | NA | TRBV28 | CASGPGQRGNTIYF | TGTGCCAGCGGACCGGGACAGCGTGGGAACACCATATATTTT
15 | TRBJ1-1 | NA | NA | TRBV4-1 | CASSHRTGGDTEAFF | TGCGCCAGCAGCCATCGCACAGGTGGGGACACTGAAGCTTTCTTT
15 | TRBJ1-5 | NA | once | TRBV4-3 | CASSQDFRFNQPQHF | TGCGCCAGCAGCCAAGATTTCAGGTTCAATCAGCCCCAGCATTTT
14 | TRBJ1-2 | TRBD1 | NA | TRBV6-5 | CASSYDRGLGGYTF | TGTGCCAGCAGTTACGACAGGGGGCTTGGTGGCTACACCTTC
15 | TRBJ2-3 | TRBD2 | NA | TRBV9 | CASSGGTRRTDTQYF | TGTGCCAGCAGCGGCGGGACTAGACGCACAGATACGCAGTATTTT
15 | TRBJ1-3 | NA | NA | TRBV2 | CASSEGGARGNTIYF | TGTGCCAGCAGTGAAGGAGGGGCGCGTGGAAACACCATATATTTT
20 | TRBJ2-2 | TRBD2 | NA | TRBV4-1 | CASSIARGKLAGVLTGELFF | TGCGCCAGCAGCATAGCTCGGGGAAAGCTAGCGGGGGTACTCACCGGGGAGCTGTTTTTT
13 | TRBJ2-2 | NA | NA | TRBV7-9 | CASSLGDTGELFF | TGTGCCAGCAGCTTAGGGGACACCGGGGAGCTGTTTTTT
13 | TRBJ1-6 | NA | NA | TRBV19 | CASHETSNSPLHF | TGTGCCAGTCATGAGACGTCAAATTCACCCCTCCACTTT
12 | TRBJ1-2 | TRBD1 | NA | TRBV2 | CASRTGGSGYTF | TGTGCCAGCCGAACAGGGGGCTCTGGCTACACCTTC
15 | TRBJ1-1 | NA | NA | TRBV9 | CASSVMAGGGTEAFF | TGTGCCAGCAGCGTAATGGCCGGGGGAGGAACTGAAGCTTTCTTT
18 | TRBJ1-6 | NA | NA | TRBV3-1/TRBV3-2 | CASSQDLSGPLYNSPLHF | TGTGCCAGCAGCCAAGATCTTTCAGGACCTCTTTATAATTCACCCCTCCACTTT
14 | TRBJ1-2 | NA | NA | TRBV5-1 | CASSPAGGNYGYTF | TGCGCCAGCAGCCCGGCGGGAGGGAACTATGGCTACACCTTC
16 | TRBJ1-1 | TRBD1 | NA | TRBV5-6 | CASSGRQGARGSEAFF | TGTGCCAGCAGCGGTCGACAGGGGGCGCGAGGTTCTGAAGCTTTCTTT
15 | TRBJ1-5 | TRBD1 | NA | TRBV10-2 | CASSEQGRENQPQHF | TGCGCCAGCAGTGAACAGGGGAGAGAGAATCAGCCCCAGCATTTT
18 | TRBJ1-1 | TRBD1 | NA | TRBV5-6 | CASSLGPGQGTWDTEAFF | TGTGCCAGCAGCTTGGGACCGGGACAGGGGACATGGGACACTGAAGCTTTCTTT
10 | TRBJ1-1 | NA | NA | TRBV29-1 | CSVSRVEAFF | TGCAGCGTTTCTAGGGTTGAAGCTTTCTTT
13 | TRBJ1-3 | NA | NA | TRBV29-1 | CSAMTGSGNTIYF | TGCAGCGCTATGACAGGCTCTGGAAACACCATATATTTT
15 | TRBJ2-3 | NA | NA | TRBV6-5 | CASSSLPRATDTQYF | TGTGCCAGCAGTTCCCTCCCGCGGGCCACAGATACGCAGTATTTT
11 | TRBJ1-1 | NA | NA | TRBV3-1/TRBV3-2 | CASSQGGEAFF | TGTGCCAGCAGCCAAGGGGGTGAAGCTTTCTTT
13 | TRBJ2-1 | NA | NA | TRBV7-9 | CASTLAGRNEQFF | TGTGCCAGCACGCTGGCGGGTCGTAATGAGCAGTTCTTC
14 | TRBJ2-3 | NA | NA | TRBV23-1 | CASSQSWGADTQYF | TGCGCCAGCAGTCAATCATGGGGTGCAGATACGCAGTATTTT
15 | TRBJ2-5 | NA | NA | TRBV3-1/TRBV3-2 | CASSQESERSGTQYF | TGTGCCAGCAGCCAAGAGTCAGAAAGGTCGGGGACCCAGTACTTC
12 | TRBJ1-1 | NA | once | TRBV25-1 | CASSKGFTEAFF | TGTGCCAGCAGTAAGGGATTCACTGAAGCTTTCTTT
13 | TRBJ2-1 | NA | NA | TRBV11-3 | CASSLVRGNEQFF | TGTGCCAGCAGCTTAGTGAGGGGCAATGAGCAGTTCTTC
11 | TRBJ1-3 | NA | NA | TRBV5-4 | CASSLMDTIYF | TGTGCCAGCAGCTTGATGGACACCATATATTTT
16 | TRBJ1-2 | NA | once | TRBV18 | CASSPARAANNYGYTF | TGTGCCAGCTCACCAGCCAGGGCCGCGAACAACTATGGCTACACCTTC
17 | TRBJ1-3 | TRBD1 | NA | TRBV7-6 | CASSLGLGQLSGNTIYF | TGTGCCAGCAGCTTAGGCTTGGGACAGCTTTCTGGAAACACCATATATTTT
15 | TRBJ2-1 | NA | NA | TRBV5-8 | CASGARGRSYNEQFF | TGTGCCAGCGGCGCGAGGGGGAGGTCCTACAATGAGCAGTTCTTC
16 | TRBJ2-6 | NA | NA | TRBV3-1/TRBV3-2 | CASSQAGAGGANVLTF | TGTGCCAGCAGCCAAGCGGGGGCAGGTGGGGCCAACGTCCTGACTTTC
12 | TRBJ1-5 | NA | NA | TRBV12-5 | CASARDPGPQHF | TGTGCTAGTGCCCGAGATCCTGGACCCCAGCATTTT
15 | TRBJ2-1 | TRBD1 | once | TRBV11-3 | CASSSGQGSYNEQFF | TGTGCCAGCAGCTCAGGACAGGGGTCCTACAATGAGCAGTTCTTC
15 | TRBJ1-2 | NA | NA | TRBV2 | CASSESQIPYYGYTF | TGTGCCAGCAGTGAGTCCCAGATTCCATACTATGGCTACACCTTC
17 | TRBJ2-1 | TRBD2 | NA | TRBV15 | CATSRPMSGGGPAEQFF | TGTGCCACCAGCAGGCCCATGTCCGGGGGAGGGCCCGCTGAGCAGTTCTTC
15 | TRBJ1-6 | NA | NA | TRBV2 | CASSQEGTYNSPLHF | TGTGCCAGCAGTCAGGAGGGAACCTATAATTCACCCCTCCACTTT
16 | TRBJ1-6 | NA | NA | TRBV28 | CASSLFPGTNNSPLHF | TGTGCCAGCAGTTTGTTTCCGGGGACGAATAATTCACCCCTCCACTTT
14 | TRBJ1-2 | TRBD1 | NA | TRBV28 | CASREGTANYGYTF | TGTGCCAGCAGGGAAGGGACAGCTAACTATGGCTACACCTTC
10 | TRBJ1-2 | TRBD1 | NA | TRBV20-1 | CSAQGQGYFF | TGCAGTGCCCAAGGACAGGGCTACTTCTTC
15 | TRBJ1-2 | NA | NA | TRBV5-1 | CASSLALTTNYGYTF | TGCGCCAGCAGCTTGGCTCTTACAACTAACTATGGCTACACCTTC
14 | TRBJ2-5 | TRBD1 | NA | TRBV2 | CASSADRASETQYF | TGTGCCAGCAGCGCCGACAGGGCCTCGGAGACCCAGTACTTC
15 | TRBJ1-2 | NA | NA | TRBV9 | CASSVNPREDYGYTF | TGTGCCAGCAGCGTCAACCCTCGAGAAGATTATGGCTACACCTTC
13 | TRBJ1-1 | NA | NA | TRBV19 | CASTTQGSTEAFF | TGTGCCAGTACCACACAGGGAAGCACTGAAGCTTTCTTT